This T cell receptor (beta chain) appears in the sequencing data of a study of shared T cell receptors in the human thymus. TCRdb's table, derived via immunoSEQ multiplex PCR, lists solely in-frame clones and lacks some. Of about 730,000 clones in the sample, over 75% were seen once. Trimming took 2 bases from V and 7 from J, leaving 11 bases between them. Germline CDR1 reads MGHRA; CDR2 reads YSYEKL. This CDR3 has 13 residues. The sample was also reused in another study, on human thymus T cells.

This sequence joins TRBV4-1 and TRBJ1-1, with a tentative D call TRBD1 (5 bases). What was sequenced was thymocytes. This TCR came from a girl in the first two years of life with a congenital heart defect. The DNA of the CDR3 is TGCGCCAGCAGCCAAAGCCCAGGGCTTGAAGCTTTCTTT. Its translation: CASSQSPGLEAFF.